The 27 T cell receptor beta chains below were found in one sample sequenced in a study of shared clonotypes between healthy human individuals. Clones were sequenced by immunoSEQ multiplex PCR, and TCRdb holds only the in-frame ones, with some missing. Here the sample spans 90,000 to 100,000 clones, approximately 51% being singletons. The sequencing input was PBMCs. The origin of the receptors is a middle-aged woman in good health. Some clones in this sample may be carry-over from other donors' samples.

The table lists this clone with many counts. This rearrangement joins TRBV5-6 to TRBJ2-7; D gene uncertain. The V end was cut by 0 bases, the J end by 4 bases, with 5 bases between. The CDR3 sequence is 12 residues long. Germline loops: CDR1 SGHDT, CDR2 YYEEEE. CDR3 amino acids: CASSLDVYEQYF. The CDR3 nucleotides are TGTGCCAGCAGCTTGGACGTATACGAGCAGTACTTC.

With regard to this clone: A read error likely explains this, since a far larger clone differs by one base. The V and J genes are TRBV7-2 and TRBJ1-3; the D gene is possibly TRBD1 (6 bases). This CDR3 has 14 residues. The germline V gene encodes CDR1 SGHTA and CDR2 FQGNSA. The CDR3 nucleotides are TGTGCCAGCAGTGTAGGGGGTAGTGGAAACACCGTATATTTT. This gives the protein CASSVGGSGNTVYF. Full variable domain (rest looked up from reference TRBV7-2 and TRBJ1-3): GAGVSQSPSNKVTEKGKDVELRCDPISGHTALYWYRQSLGQGLEFLIYFQGNSAPDKSGLPSDRFSAERTGGSVSTLTIQRTQQEDSAVYLCASSVGGSGNTVYFGEGSWLTVV.

This clone came up a few times. The chain uses TRBV6-1 and TRBJ2-5; D is possibly TRBD2 (6 bases). The CDR3 extends over 13 amino acids. CDR1 and CDR2 from the germline V gene are MNHNS and SASEGT. Trimming removed 3 bases at V and 9 bases at J, with 14 bases between. CDR3 DNA sequence: TGTGCCAGCAGTGACCTGACTAGGTTGGCCCAGTACTTC. Translation: CASSDLTRLAQYF.

The DNA for the CDR3 is TGTGCCAGCAGCTTAGAGGTGACAGGATTGGAGACCCAGTACTTC. It translates to CASSLEVTGLETQYF. The chain combines TRBV7-4 with TRBJ2-5, with a possible D match to TRBD1 (6 bases). From germline, CDR1 is SGHVT and CDR2 SQSDAQ. V lost 1 base, J lost 5 bases, and 14 bases lay in between. CDR3 length equals 15 residues.

This clone has just a few counts. This rearrangement joins TRBV7-2 to TRBJ1-2; D gene uncertain. Germline V CDR1 and CDR2: SGHTA, FQGNSA. Trimming took 1 base from V and 0 from J, leaving 12 bases between them. This CDR3 is built from 16 residues. CDR3 nucleotides: TGTGCCAGCAGCTTAGAGGCTATGGATACTAACTATGGCTACACCTTC. Translating it yields CASSLEAMDTNYGYTF.

The chain carries TRBV6-4 and TRBJ1-6, with a weak D call TRBD1 (5 bases). CDR1 is MRHNA, CDR2 SNTAGT, per germline. The CDR3 length is 15 residues. Trimming cost V 6 bases and J 7 bases, with 16 bases left between them. CDR3 coding DNA: TGTGCCAGCAGCCTCGACAGTGGTGGGAATTCACCCCTCCACTTT. This sequence encodes CASSLDSGGNSPLHF.

This clone appeared once. Without the conserved terminal phenylalanine or tryptophan, this CDR3 likely stems from a read error. Here the CDR3 reads CASSATPRNYGYTC. CDR3 bases: TGCGCCAGCAGCGCAACGCCAAGGAACTATGGCTACACCTGC. The gene calls are TRBV5-1 and TRBJ1-2; D is ambiguous. V was cut by 4 bases and J by 2 bases, with 12 bases left in between. The CDR3 length is 14 residues. Germline-derived CDR1 and CDR2 are SGHRS and YFSETQ.

A note on this clone: This could be a read error, since a much larger clone is one nucleotide away. The chain couples TRBV30 to TRBJ1-1, with D maybe TRBD1 (5 bases). CDR1 is GTSNPN and CDR2 is SVGIG in the germline V gene (reference sequence). CDR3 length: 13 amino acids. The CDR3 DNA reads TGTGCCAGGAGTGTGGAGGGGTGGACTGAAGCTTTCTTT. Protein product: CARSVEGWTEAFF. The full variable domain, with the rest looked up from reference TRBV30 and TRBJ1-1, is SQTIHQWPATLVQPVGSPLSLECTVEGTSNPNLYWYRQAAGRGLQLLFYSVGIGQISSEVPQNLSASRPQDRQFILSSKKLLLSDSGFYLCARSVEGWTEAFFGQGTRLTVV.

Here the CDR3 reads CASSENSNQPQHF. DNA of the CDR3: TGCGCCAGCAGTGAGAATAGCAATCAGCCCCAGCATTTT. This chain uses TRBV5-1 with TRBJ1-5; the D is unclear. The CDR3 length is 13 residues. Germline values: CDR1 SGHRS, CDR2 YFSETQ. V shed 5 bases and J shed 0 bases, with 6 bases lying between them.

This clone was picked up a small number of times. The rearrangement uses TRBV7-2 and TRBJ2-1; D possibly corresponds to TRBD2 (6 bases). The V gene's germline CDR1 is SGHTA and CDR2 FQGNSA. The CDR3 covers 12 residues. V was trimmed by 5 bases and J by 8 bases, leaving 10 bases between them. Here the CDR3 reads CASSPRRDEQFF. The CDR3 DNA reads as TGTGCCAGCAGCCCCCGGAGGGATGAGCAGTTCTTC.

This clone occurred many times. This chain joins TRBV5-1 and TRBJ2-5; the D gene is possibly TRBD1 (5 bases). Germline V gene lookup returns CDR1 SGHRS and CDR2 YFSETQ. There are 13 residues in the CDR3. V lost 0 bases and J 5 bases, leaving 8 bases between the germline ends. The CDR3 here is CASSLGPGETQYF. The CDR3 nucleotides read TGCGCCAGCAGCTTGGGGCCAGGGGAGACCCAGTACTTC. The complete variable domain, with remaining parts taken from reference TRBV5-1 and TRBJ2-5, reads KAGVTQTPRYLIKTRGQQVTLSCSPISGHRSVSWYQQTPGQGLQFLFEYFSETQRNKGNFPGRFSGRQFSNSRSEMNVSTLELGDSALYLCASSLGPGETQYFGPGTRLLVL.

The CDR3 DNA sequence: TGTGCCAGCAAGAGGACAGGGGGCGTCCCTGAAGCTTTCTTT. Its protein product is CASKRTGGVPEAFF. V and J are TRBV2 and TRBJ1-1, with 11 bases fitting TRBD1. Germline loops: CDR1 SNHLY, CDR2 FYNNEI. The length of the CDR3 is 14 residues. Germline trimming cut 7 bases from V and 6 bases from J; bases unmatched to any gene: 7.

There are a few counts of this clone. The chain recombines TRBV29-1 with TRBJ2-1; D unclear. With 4 bases removed from V and 6 bases from J, the gap between germline ends came to 10 bases. Germline V gives CDR1 SQVTM, CDR2 ANQGSEA. CDR3 length equals 12 residues. DNA for the CDR3: TGCAGCGTTGGGCCTACGGGCAATGAGCAGTTCTTC. The encoded protein is CSVGPTGNEQFF.

A word on this clone: A far larger clone is only one base removed, so a read error is likely. The sample holds other DNA sequences that translate to the same CDR3. This rearrangement joins TRBV4-1 to TRBJ2-1, with 9 bases fitting TRBD1. Germline CDR1 MGHRA, CDR2 YSYEKL. This CDR3 has 16 amino acids. Trimming at V came to 3 bases and at J to 7 bases, leaving 10 bases not matched to a gene. CDR3 in amino acids: CASSQGPGQGRNEQFF. The CDR3 DNA reads as TGCGCCAGCAGCCAGGGCCCGGGACAGGGACGGAATGAGCAGTTCTTC.

The table lists this clone with a few counts. The chain carries TRBV2 and TRBJ2-6, with a tentative D call TRBD1 (7 bases). The CDR3 is made up of 19 amino acids. V gave up 5 bases and J gave up 0 bases, with 20 bases separating them. The V gene's germline CDR1 is SNHLY and CDR2 FYNNEI. Here the CDR3 reads CASSNRGLNPSSGANVLTF. The CDR3 DNA follows: TGTGCCAGCAGTAACAGGGGACTCAACCCGAGCTCTGGGGCCAACGTCCTGACTTTC.

The gene calls are TRBV5-1 and TRBJ2-3; 7 positions match TRBD1. J gave up 0 bases and V 4 bases, and 5 bases lay outside the gene matches. Germline assignment: CDR1 SGHRS and CDR2 YFSETQ. The CDR3 has 15 amino acids. CDR3 amino acids: CASSTGQLSTDTQYF. The CDR3 DNA reads TGCGCCAGCAGCACGGGACAGCTTAGCACAGATACGCAGTATTTT.

About this clone itself: A much larger clone lies a single base off, so this may be a read error. Other nucleotide sequences in the sample specify the same CDR3. V and J are TRBV30 and TRBJ1-2, with D tentatively TRBD1 (6 bases). Germline CDR1 reads GTSNPN; CDR2 reads SVGIG (reference sequence). Trimming pared 4 bases from V and 8 bases from J, leaving 29 bases between. This CDR3 has 17 amino acids. CDR3 sequence: CAWISPGTRGRGYGYTF. DNA for the CDR3: TGTGCCTGGATCTCTCCGGGGACCAGGGGTCGGGGCTACGGCTACACCTTC. Complete variable domain (other parts from reference TRBV30 and TRBJ1-2): SQTIHQWPATLVQPVGSPLSLECTVEGTSNPNLYWYRQAAGRGLQLLFYSVGIGQISSEVPQNLSASRPQDRQFILSSKKLLLSDSGFYLCAWISPGTRGRGYGYTFGSGTRLTVV.

This clone was seen a handful of times. The V and J genes are TRBV27 and TRBJ2-1, with a tentative D call TRBD2 (6 bases). The V and J ends lost 2 bases and 0 bases respectively, with 11 bases between them. This CDR3 comprises 16 residues. Germline CDR1 is MNHEY and CDR2 is SMNVEV (reference sequence). CDR3 sequence reads: CASSLSLATSYNEQFF. The DNA for the CDR3 is TGTGCCAGCAGTTTAAGCCTAGCGACCTCCTACAATGAGCAGTTCTTC.

This clone was detected a few times. The chain employs TRBV10-2 and TRBJ2-7; 10 bases are shared with TRBD2. Germline trimming cut 0 bases from V and 6 bases from J; bases unmatched to any gene: 5. Germline V gene sequence: CDR1 WSHSY, CDR2 SAAADI. The CDR3 contains 15 residues. CDR3 nucleotide sequence: TGCGCCAGCAGTGAGTCGGCTAGCGGGAGTGGCGAGCAGTACTTC. As protein: CASSESASGSGEQYF.

This clone was detected a few times. The DNA of the CDR3 is TGTGCCAGCAGCGTCGGACAGGGGGAGTGGTACGAGCAGTACTTC. Protein: CASSVGQGEWYEQYF. The chain joins TRBV9 to TRBJ2-7; TRBD1 matches at 10 bases. Unmatched junction bases numbered 6, after V lost 2 bases and J lost 4 bases. Per germline, CDR1 SGDLS and CDR2 YYNGEE. The CDR3 sequence is 15 residues long.

This clone was counted a few times. This CDR3 reads CASSSRASRNTGELFF. CDR3 nucleotide sequence: TGTGCCAGCAGCTCCCGTGCTAGCAGGAACACCGGGGAGCTGTTTTTT. The J gene is TRBJ2-2, the V gene TRBV7-2, with TRBD2 as a possible D gene (5 bases). This CDR3 comprises 16 residues. CDR1 is SGHTA, CDR2 FQGNSA, per germline. The V and J ends lost 4 bases and 1 base respectively, with 13 bases between them.

The chain is built from TRBV5-1 and TRBJ1-4; D might be TRBD1 (6 bases). Germline CDR1 is SGHRS and CDR2 is YFSETQ. Between the trimmed V and J ends, which lost 4 bases and 5 bases, there was a span of 15 bases. The CDR3 runs to 15 residues. The CDR3 loop is CASSAPDRQNEKLFF. CDR3 nucleotides: TGCGCCAGCAGCGCACCGGACAGACAAAATGAAAAACTGTTTTTT.

This clone has just one count. A far larger clone differs by one base, so this is likely a read error. Other nucleotide sequences from this sample produce the same CDR3. The J gene is TRBJ1-2, the V gene TRBV9; D gene unclear. V was shortened by 0 bases and J by 7 bases, with 10 bases between the two germline ends. Per germline, CDR1 SGDLS and CDR2 YYNGEE. The CDR3 runs 13 residues. Here the CDR3 reads CASSVEGWGGYTF. The CDR3 DNA sequence: TGTGCCAGCAGCGTAGAAGGGTGGGGTGGCTACACCTTC.

V usage is TRBV6-1 and J usage is TRBJ2-7, with TRBD2 identical over 7 bases. The CDR3 has 15 amino acids. V was clipped by 2 bases and J by 4 bases; unmatched bases: 8. Germline-derived CDR1 and CDR2 are MNHNS and SASEGT. CDR3 bases: TGTGCCAGCAGTGAATGGGCTAGCGGAGCTTACGAGCAGTACTTC. It yields the protein CASSEWASGAYEQYF.

This clone was counted at least ten times. V is TRBV7-3 and J is TRBJ2-3, with a tentative D call TRBD2 (5 bases). Germline loops: CDR1 SGHTA, CDR2 FQGTGA. The CDR3 is 13 residues long. The V gene lost 5 bases and the J gene lost 1 base, with 7 bases spanning the gap. CDR3 amino acids: CASSPGGTDTQYF. As DNA, the CDR3 is TGTGCCAGCAGCCCCGGGGGCACAGATACGCAGTATTTT. The variable domain in full, with the rest retrieved from reference TRBV7-3 and TRBJ2-3, is GAGVSQTPSNKVTEKGKYVELRCDPISGHTALYWYRQSLGQGPEFLIYFQGTGAADDSGLPNDRFFAVRPEGSVSTLKIQRTERGDSAVYLCASSPGGTDTQYFGPGTRLTVL.

This sequence joins TRBV5-1 and TRBJ2-1; TRBD1 agrees at 9 bases. CDR1 and CDR2 (germline): SGHRS, YFSETQ. The CDR3 covers 15 residues. Unmatched junction bases numbered 7, after V lost 4 bases and J lost 5 bases. CDR3 protein: CASSPLTGGNNEQFF. CDR3 nucleotides: TGCGCCAGCAGCCCACTGACAGGGGGGAACAATGAGCAGTTCTTC.

The gene calls are TRBV15 and TRBJ2-1; D is undetermined. This CDR3 contains 16 residues. Germline V gene sequence: CDR1 LNHNV, CDR2 YYDKDF (reference sequence). The V and J ends lost 1 base and 3 bases respectively, with 13 bases between them. CDR3 sequence (DNA): TGTGCCACCAGCAGAGTGGACGACCAGCTCTACAATGAGCAGTTCTTC. The encoded protein is CATSRVDDQLYNEQFF.